Each of the 18 T cell receptor beta chains below was sequenced from the same sample in a study of Ad26.COV2.S vaccination and SARS-CoV-2 variants. Noted treatment: roughly 20 received Ad26.COV2.S at low or high dose, single or two shots; 5 received placebo; per-sample allocation not given. After the first vaccine or placebo injection, samples were drawn on day 63. Method: immunoSEQ multiplex PCR; TCRdb's copy keeps in-frame clones and lacks some. The sample consists of about 470,000 clones, around 90% of them appearing once. Sequenced material: peripheral blood, taken in a trial of Ad26.COV2.S vaccine versus placebo. Receptors were obtained from a person aged 18-60 years who received the Ad26.COV2.S COVID-19 vaccine or a placebo.

CDR3 residues: CSVRSMDRGGTEAFF. CDR3 nucleotides: TGCAGCGTGCGATCGATGGACAGGGGTGGGACTGAAGCTTTCTTT. This chain joins TRBV29-1 and TRBJ1-1; 9 positions agree with TRBD1. Germline loops: CDR1 SQVTM, CDR2 ANQGSEA. Losses at the gene ends were 6 bases for V and 5 bases for J; bases not matched to a gene: 13. The CDR3 loop spans 15 amino acids.

This clone was counted ten times or more. This chain links TRBV6-2 or TRBV6-3 with TRBJ2-7, with D possibly being TRBD1 (6 bases). Trimming pared 2 bases from V and 2 bases from J, leaving 7 bases between. The CDR3 is 13 residues long. Looked up from germline, CDR1 is MNHEY and CDR2 is SVGEGT. The CDR3 coding sequence is TGTGCCAGCAGTTACCGGGACACCTACGAGCAGTACTTC. It codes for CASSYRDTYEQYF.

This chain links TRBV5-6 with TRBJ2-7; the D is unclear. Trimming pared 2 bases from V and 2 bases from J, leaving 8 bases between. CDR3 size: 13 residues. CDR1 is SGHDT, CDR2 YYEEEE, per germline. The CDR3 loop is CASSFGGAYEQYF. CDR3 bases: TGTGCCAGCAGCTTTGGCGGTGCCTACGAGCAGTACTTC. The full variable domain, in which reference TRBV5-6 and TRBJ2-7 provide the parts outside the CDR3, is DAGVTQSPTHLIKTRGQQVTLRCSPKSGHDTVSWYQQALGQGPQFIFQYYEEEERQRGNFPDRFSGHQFPNYSSELNVNALLLGDSALYLCASSFGGAYEQYFGPGTRLTVT.

The V gene is TRBV4-3, the J gene TRBJ2-7; weak D call: TRBD1 (6 bases). V lost 4 bases and J 0 bases, leaving 7 bases between the germline ends. CDR3 length: 13 residues. From germline, CDR1 is LGHNA and CDR2 YSLEER. The CDR3 sequence is CASSRTVSYEQYF. The CDR3 DNA follows: TGCGCCAGCAGCCGGACAGTCTCCTACGAGCAGTACTTC.

Only one count was recorded for this clone. This chain joins TRBV6-5 and TRBJ2-2, with D uncertain. CDR1 and CDR2 (germline): MNHEY, SVGAGI. Trimming cost V 5 bases and J 0 bases, with 7 bases left between them. The CDR3 loop spans 14 amino acids. The CDR3 DNA is TGTGCCAGCAGTAGAGATACGAACACCGGGGAGCTGTTTTTT. Protein product: CASSRDTNTGELFF.

The chain is built from TRBV9 and TRBJ2-2; 7 nucleotides agree with TRBD1. The junction had 10 bases not matched to a gene; V was cut back by 4 bases and J by 1 base. This CDR3 contains 17 residues. Germline V lookup: CDR1 SGDLS, CDR2 YYNGEE. CDR3 loop: CASSFKSGQLNTGELFF. As DNA, the CDR3 is TGTGCCAGCAGCTTCAAGTCGGGACAGTTGAACACCGGGGAGCTGTTTTTT.

Only a few counts were recorded for this clone. V gene TRBV28 combines with J gene TRBJ2-7; the D is unclear. The CDR3 sequence is 10 residues long. The V gene's germline CDR1 is MDHEN and CDR2 SYDVKM. Trimming left V 3 bases short and J 6 bases short, with 3 bases between. CDR3 loop: CASSLGEQYF. CDR3 coding DNA: TGTGCCAGCAGTTTGGGCGAGCAGTACTTC. Full variable domain (missing parts from reference TRBV28 and TRBJ2-7): DVKVTQSSRYLVKRTGEKVFLECVQDMDHENMFWYRQDPGLGLRLIYFSYDVKMKEKGDIPEGYSVSREKKERFSLILESASTNQTSMYLCASSLGEQYFGPGTRLTVT.

V usage is TRBV4-1 and J usage is TRBJ2-3; no clear D gene. The CDR3 extends over 15 amino acids. V was trimmed by 1 base and J by 0 bases, leaving 8 bases between them. CDR1 and CDR2 (germline): MGHRA, YSYEKL. The CDR3 spells CASSQGRSSTDTQYF. The CDR3 DNA sequence: TGCGCCAGCAGCCAAGGTAGGAGCAGCACAGATACGCAGTATTTT.

J is TRBJ1-2 and V is TRBV2; no definite D call. Germline-derived CDR1 and CDR2 are SNHLY and FYNNEI. The CDR3 is 13 residues long. V was pared by 7 bases and J by 1 base, with 10 bases between. The chain's CDR3 is CASTLNRNYGYTF. For the CDR3, the DNA is TGTGCCAGCACCCTAAACCGTAACTATGGCTACACCTTC.

This clone showed up many times. The rearrangement uses TRBV28 and TRBJ1-5; no clear D gene. V was pared by 6 bases and J by 4 bases, with 7 bases between. CDR1 and CDR2 (germline): MDHEN, SYDVKM. The CDR3 length is 12 residues. CDR3 bases: TGTGCCAGCAGGGCTTCTAATCAGCCCCAGCATTTT. Its translation is CASRASNQPQHF.

V usage is TRBV27 and J usage is TRBJ2-7, with TRBD1 matching over 11 bases. Per the germline V gene, CDR1 is MNHEY and CDR2 is SMNVEV (reference sequence). V dropped 6 bases and J dropped 6; count of bases not matched to a gene: 10. This CDR3 region has 15 residues. As DNA, the CDR3 is TGTGCCAGCAGGGGAATCCGGGACAGGGGGGCCGAGCAGTACTTC. Its translation: CASRGIRDRGAEQYF.

This chain uses TRBV29-1 with TRBJ2-5, with D perhaps TRBD2 (5 bases). Germline V CDR1 and CDR2: SQVTM, ANQGSEA. The CDR3 contains 16 residues. V lost 0 bases, J lost 4 bases, and 18 bases lay in between. CDR3 in amino acids: CSVEDLRVASLETQYF. CDR3 nucleotide sequence: TGCAGCGTTGAAGATCTGAGGGTAGCCTCCTTAGAGACCCAGTACTTC.

V usage is TRBV5-4 and J usage is TRBJ2-5; D may be TRBD1 (5 bases). The CDR3 extends over 13 amino acids. The V end lost 1 base, the J end lost 3 bases, and 7 bases lay between the germline ends. The germline V gene encodes CDR1 SGHNT and CDR2 YYREEE (reference sequence). In DNA, the CDR3 is TGTGCCAGCAGCTTGAGGGGCAAAGAGACCCAGTACTTC. Translated, it gives CASSLRGKETQYF.

The V gene is TRBV7-8, the J gene TRBJ1-2; TRBD1 is a possible D gene (5 bases). Germline V gives CDR1 SGHVS, CDR2 FQNEAQ. V was cut by 4 bases and J by 3 bases, with 21 bases left in between. This CDR3 has 17 residues. The chain's CDR3 is CASSSGRTGGTHYGYTF. CDR3 nucleotides: TGTGCCAGCAGCTCAGGACGTACAGGAGGGACTCACTATGGCTACACCTTC. Full variable domain (remainder filled in from reference TRBV7-8 and TRBJ1-2): GAGVSQSPRYKVAKRGQDVALRCDPISGHVSLFWYQQALGQGPEFLTYFQNEAQLDKSGLPSDRFFAERPEGSVSTLKIQRTQQEDSAVYLCASSSGRTGGTHYGYTFGSGTRLTVV.

V is TRBV12-3 or TRBV12-4 and J is TRBJ1-6; no firm D call. The length of the CDR3 is 12 residues. The V and J ends lost 6 bases and 7 bases respectively, with 7 bases between them. The CDR3 DNA sequence: TGTGCCAGCAGCAGTTTAAATTCACCCCTCCACTTT. It codes for CASSSLNSPLHF.

This clone appeared a single time. The chain uses TRBV30 and TRBJ2-7; D is possibly TRBD2 (6 bases). CDR1 is GTSNPN and CDR2 is SVGIG in the germline V gene (reference sequence). Trimming left V 2 bases short and J 2 bases short, with 10 bases between. The CDR3 covers 13 residues. The chain's CDR3 is CAWSTGLTYEQYF. Written as DNA, the CDR3 is TGTGCCTGGAGTACGGGACTCACCTACGAGCAGTACTTC.

The chain combines TRBV5-6 with TRBJ2-7, with 11 bases aligning to TRBD1. The CDR3 is made up of 16 amino acids. Germline V lookup: CDR1 SGHDT, CDR2 YYEEEE. V was clipped by 4 bases and J by 0 bases; unmatched bases: 6. CDR3 sequence: CASSAGTGGNSYEQYF. DNA of the CDR3: TGTGCCAGCAGCGCGGGGACAGGGGGAAACTCCTACGAGCAGTACTTC.

The V call is TRBV15, the J call TRBJ1-1; D might be TRBD1 (6 bases). The CDR3 length is 15 residues. The germline V and J ends were trimmed by 2 bases and 4 bases, with 14 bases remaining between them. The germline V gene has CDR1 LNHNV and CDR2 YYDKDF (reference sequence). CDR3: CATSRHRVGGTEAFF. CDR3 bases: TGTGCCACCAGCAGACACAGGGTAGGTGGCACTGAAGCTTTCTTT.